The 30 T cell receptor beta chains below come from one sample, sequenced in a study of post-analysis software for immune sequencing data. Findings of the study overall: TRBV5-6, TRBV5-1 and TRBV20-1 were among five TRBV segments more frequent in patients than controls.

These receptors have no identified antigens. Unique molecular identifiers had been added to the TCR beta cDNA libraries. TCRdb re-analysed the PCR reads in MiXCR, keeping a single row per CDR3 protein. This sample has about 540,000 distinct CDR3 sequences, with 34% found just once. The sample taken for sequencing was blood. These receptors were obtained from a girl aged 2-17 years with multiple sclerosis.

The rearrangement links TRBV20-1 to TRBJ1-2, with D hard to call. The CDR3 has 14 amino acids. V was cut by 0 bases and J by 4 bases, with 12 bases left in between. CDR1 and CDR2 (germline): DFQATT, SNEGSKA (reference sequence). As DNA, the CDR3 is TGCAGTGCTAGAGATCTGGCGGATAGCTATGGCTACACCTTC. It is translated as CSARDLADSYGYTF.

This chain links TRBV5-1 with TRBJ2-2; weak D call: TRBD1 (6 bases). The length of the CDR3 is 15 residues. V lost 1 base, J lost 5 bases, and 12 bases lay in between. The V gene's germline CDR1 is SGHRS and CDR2 YFSETQ. CDR3 sequence reads: CASSLSGGETGELFF. The CDR3 DNA sequence: TGCGCCAGCAGCTTGAGTGGGGGCGAAACCGGGGAGCTGTTTTTT.

The chain has TRBV12-3 or TRBV12-4 and TRBJ1-2; D is unresolved. This CDR3 is 12 amino acids long. Trimming cost V 6 bases and J 5 bases, with 10 bases left between them. In DNA, the CDR3 is TGTGCCAGCAGGCCTGGGTCTTATGGCTACACCTTC. It encodes CASRPGSYGYTF.

This clonotype was picked up a small number of times. The chain carries TRBV29-1 and TRBJ2-1, with D maybe TRBD1 (5 bases). This CDR3 has 14 amino acids. Between the trimmed V and J ends, which lost 3 bases and 7 bases, there was a span of 16 bases. Germline-derived CDR1 and CDR2 are SQVTM and ANQGSEA. The CDR3 is CSVDDSIPGNEQFF. CDR3 nucleotide sequence: TGCAGCGTTGATGACAGCATACCAGGAAATGAGCAGTTCTTC.

The gene calls are TRBV6-5 and TRBJ2-3; the match to TRBD1 covers 9 bases. CDR1 MNHEY and CDR2 SVGAGI come from the germline V gene. Losses at the gene ends were 7 bases for V and 8 bases for J; bases not matched to a gene: 13. This CDR3 is built from 15 residues. CDR3 sequence (DNA): TGTGCCAGCACCCGGACAGGGGCCGATGGAGGTACGCAGTATTTT. Protein: CASTRTGADGGTQYF.

The chain couples TRBV3-1 to TRBJ2-5; D is unresolved. The V gene's germline CDR1 is LGHDT and CDR2 YNNKEL (reference sequence). The CDR3 runs 13 residues. V gave up 4 bases and J gave up 2 bases, with 8 bases separating them. The chain's CDR3 is CASSRRAQETQYF. Here the CDR3 DNA reads TGTGCCAGCAGCCGAAGAGCGCAAGAGACCCAGTACTTC.

V usage is TRBV5-1 and J usage is TRBJ1-1; 8 nucleotides agree with TRBD1. Germline values: CDR1 SGHRS, CDR2 YFSETQ. The CDR3 consists of 17 residues. Unmatched junction bases numbered 11, after V lost 0 bases and J lost 4 bases. The CDR3 here is CASSLESGGGTPTEAFF. The CDR3, as DNA: TGCGCCAGCAGCTTGGAATCAGGGGGCGGCACCCCCACTGAAGCTTTCTTT. The entire variable domain, with the rest obtained from reference TRBV5-1 and TRBJ1-1, is as follows: KAGVTQTPRYLIKTRGQQVTLSCSPISGHRSVSWYQQTPGQGLQFLFEYFSETQRNKGNFPGRFSGRQFSNSRSEMNVSTLELGDSALYLCASSLESGGGTPTEAFFGQGTRLTVV.

The J gene is TRBJ1-1, the V gene TRBV7-9; the D is unclear. The germline V gene encodes CDR1 SEHNR and CDR2 FQNEAQ (reference sequence). The CDR3 consists of 15 residues. Trimming took off 1 base at V and 1 base at J, with 10 bases between the two ends. The CDR3: CASSLVGIENTEAFF. The DNA for the CDR3 is TGTGCCAGCAGCTTAGTAGGTATAGAGAACACTGAAGCTTTCTTT.

V gene TRBV29-1 combines with J gene TRBJ1-2; D is unresolved. CDR1 is SQVTM and CDR2 is ANQGSEA in the germline V gene. The length of the CDR3 is 15 residues. Trimming removed 4 bases from V and 4 bases from J, with 19 bases in between. CDR3 sequence: CSVALQGSLGYGYTF. CDR3 nucleotide sequence: TGCAGCGTTGCCCTACAAGGTTCGCTGGGCTATGGCTACACCTTC.

This clonotype was picked up a small number of times. The chain employs TRBV12-3 or TRBV12-4 and TRBJ1-5; D gene unclear. The V gene lost 6 bases and the J gene lost 3 bases, with 12 bases spanning the gap. There are 14 residues in the CDR3. Here the CDR3 reads CASSMDGLNQPQHF. DNA for the CDR3: TGTGCCAGCAGCATGGACGGTCTCAATCAGCCCCAGCATTTT.

Ten or more counts support this clonotype. The chain links TRBV5-1 to TRBJ2-1; perhaps TRBD2 as D (5 bases). The CDR3 totals 13 residues. The V end was cut by 0 bases, the J end by 9 bases, with 10 bases between. CDR1 is SGHRS, CDR2 YFSETQ, per germline. The CDR3 loop reads CASSLGRTGEQFF. The CDR3 DNA sequence: TGCGCCAGCAGCTTGGGACGGACTGGTGAGCAGTTCTTC.

J is TRBJ2-3 and V is TRBV4-1; 11 nucleotides align to TRBD2. This CDR3 is built from 17 residues. The germline V gene encodes CDR1 MGHRA and CDR2 YSYEKL. V lost 0 bases to trimming and J lost 6 bases; unmatched junction nucleotides: 8. The CDR3 region has the DNA TGCGCCAGCAGCCAAGACCTAGCGGGGGGTTCATGGGATACGCAGTATTTT. This sequence encodes CASSQDLAGGSWDTQYF.

The rearrangement joins TRBV12-3 or TRBV12-4 to TRBJ1-2, with 9 bases matching TRBD1. The CDR3 totals 16 residues. With 1 base clipped from V and 8 bases from J, the junction kept 11 bases outside the gene matches. CDR3 sequence reads: CASSLVGGQGPLGYTF. The CDR3 coding sequence is TGTGCCAGCAGTTTAGTTGGGGGACAGGGTCCCCTGGGCTACACCTTC.

The chain is built from TRBV7-2 and TRBJ2-7, with D possibly being TRBD1 (6 bases). CDR3 length: 15 amino acids. Deletions cut 1 base from V and 1 base from J, with 11 bases between. Looked up from germline, CDR1 is SGHTA and CDR2 is FQGNSA. The CDR3: CASSLDWTVSYEQYF. The CDR3 nucleotides are TGTGCCAGCAGCTTAGACTGGACAGTTTCCTACGAGCAGTACTTC.

This clonotype was picked up a small number of times. CDR3 DNA sequence: TGTGCCAGCATGGGGACTAGCGGGGGCACGCGCACAGATACGCAGTATTTT. This translates into CASMGTSGGTRTDTQYF. V and J are TRBV2 and TRBJ2-3; 14 positions match TRBD2. Unmatched junction bases numbered 7, after V lost 7 bases and J lost 1 base. Germline-derived CDR1 and CDR2 are SNHLY and FYNNEI. The CDR3 covers 17 residues.

CDR3 sequence reads: CSVAGQGYEQYF. In DNA form, the CDR3 reads TGCAGCGTGGCCGGACAGGGATACGAGCAGTACTTC. This chain joins TRBV29-1 and TRBJ2-5, with 8 positions matching TRBD1. With the DNA end fitting TRBJ2-7 better, the J assignment may be wrong. The CDR3 runs to 12 residues. In germline, CDR1 is SQVTM, CDR2 ANQGSEA.

This clonotype was counted many times. The rearrangement joins TRBV2 to TRBJ2-3, with a possible D match to TRBD2 (6 bases). This CDR3 spans 13 amino acids. From germline, CDR1 is SNHLY and CDR2 FYNNEI. Trimming left V 7 bases short and J 10 bases short, with 18 bases between. CDR3 residues: CASTRDSPTSQYF. DNA for the CDR3: TGTGCCAGCACCCGGGACTCTCCTACTTCGCAGTATTTT.

Many counts were recorded for this clonotype. The rearrangement links TRBV28 to TRBJ1-2; no definite D call. Germline CDR1 and CDR2: MDHEN and SYDVKM. This CDR3 spans 14 amino acids. Trimming left V 2 bases short and J 7 bases short, with 14 bases between. CDR3 DNA: TGTGCCAGCAGTTTACTACGGACCGAAATTGGCTACACCTTC. Protein sequence: CASSLLRTEIGYTF.

The CDR3 sequence is CSAGSQGSNQETQYF. The DNA for the CDR3 is TGCAGTGCTGGATCTCAGGGGAGTAACCAAGAGACCCAGTACTTC. The chain carries TRBV20-1 and TRBJ2-5; TRBD1 might be the D (6 bases). This CDR3 spans 15 amino acids. Trimming stripped 5 bases from V and 0 bases from J, with 16 bases between. Germline assignment: CDR1 DFQATT and CDR2 SNEGSKA (reference sequence).

The chain recombines TRBV10-3 with TRBJ1-1; a weak D match, TRBD1 (6 bases). There are 15 residues in the CDR3. The germline CDR1 and CDR2 sequences are ENHRY and SYGVKD. V was cut by 3 bases and J by 1 base, with 12 bases left in between. The CDR3: CAISDVGRGNTEAFF. The CDR3 DNA reads as TGTGCCATCAGTGATGTTGGCAGGGGGAACACTGAAGCTTTCTTT.

The chain links TRBV5-1 to TRBJ2-6; TRBD2 might be the D (6 bases). Germline CDR1 reads SGHRS; CDR2 reads YFSETQ. Trimming left V 0 bases short and J 0 bases short, with 16 bases between. The CDR3 runs to 19 residues. CDR3 nucleotide sequence: TGCGCCAGCAGCTTGGCCGGAGCGGGTGCCTTCTCTGGGGCCAACGTCCTGACTTTC. Translation: CASSLAGAGAFSGANVLTF. Based on the CDR3 plus reference TRBV5-1 and TRBJ2-6, the full variable domain is KAGVTQTPRYLIKTRGQQVTLSCSPISGHRSVSWYQQTPGQGLQFLFEYFSETQRNKGNFPGRFSGRQFSNSRSEMNVSTLELGDSALYLCASSLAGAGAFSGANVLTFGAGSRLTVL.

This clonotype was seen many times. This chain connects TRBV10-3 to TRBJ2-7, with 9 bases matching TRBD1. Per germline, CDR1 ENHRY and CDR2 SYGVKD. V was clipped by 2 bases and J by 6 bases; unmatched bases: 11. There are 16 residues in the CDR3. CDR3 in amino acids: CAISEPSGTGSGEQYF. In DNA, the CDR3 is TGTGCCATCAGTGAGCCGTCCGGGACAGGGTCGGGCGAGCAGTACTTC.

V gene TRBV6-5 combines with J gene TRBJ2-3; TRBD2 is a possible D gene (7 bases). Deletions cut 1 base from V and 0 bases from J, with 11 bases between. The CDR3 is made up of 16 amino acids. The V gene's germline CDR1 is MNHEY and CDR2 SVGAGI. The CDR3 DNA is TGTGCCAGCAGTTACTGGGGGGGCGGTAGCACAGATACGCAGTATTTT. This codes for CASSYWGGGSTDTQYF.

This clonotype was seen a handful of times. This chain uses TRBV12-3 or TRBV12-4 with TRBJ2-7; 9 bases line up with TRBD1. After removal of 5 bases from V and 1 base from J, the junction contained 9 bases not matched to a gene. CDR3 size: 16 residues. The CDR3 region is CASSPGTGRESYEQYF. The CDR3 bases are TGTGCCAGCAGTCCAGGGACAGGGCGAGAGTCCTACGAGCAGTACTTC.

This clonotype has a handful of counts. The rearrangement uses TRBV29-1 and TRBJ2-5; TRBD1 aligns across 11 bases. TRBJ2-7 matches the DNA end more closely, so the J call is doubtful. The CDR3 length is 12 residues. Germline CDR1 is SQVTM and CDR2 is ANQGSEA. The CDR3 sequence: CSVGTGGFEQYF. As DNA, the CDR3 is TGCAGCGTCGGGACAGGGGGGTTCGAGCAGTACTTC.

The V gene is TRBV12-3 or TRBV12-4, the J gene TRBJ1-4, with a weak D call TRBD1 (6 bases). V was pared by 5 bases and J by 5 bases, with 12 bases between. The CDR3 covers 14 residues. The CDR3 sequence is CASSPGTRNEKLFF. DNA of the CDR3: TGTGCCAGCAGTCCCGGGACAAGGAATGAAAAACTGTTTTTT.

The chain combines TRBV5-4 with TRBJ2-7, with TRBD2 matching over 11 bases. After removal of 4 bases from V and 4 bases from J, the junction contained 7 bases not matched to a gene. CDR1 and CDR2 (germline): SGHNT, YYREEE (reference sequence). The CDR3 consists of 15 residues. This CDR3 is CASSTMGLADYEQYF. DNA for the CDR3: TGTGCCAGCAGCACTATGGGACTAGCGGATTACGAGCAGTACTTC.

The gene calls are TRBV5-4 and TRBJ2-3; tentatively, D is TRBD2 (6 bases). CDR3 length: 15 amino acids. The germline V gene encodes CDR1 SGHNT and CDR2 YYREEE (reference sequence). Trimming pared 7 bases from V and 0 bases from J, leaving 15 bases between. For the CDR3, the DNA is TGTGCCAGCTTCGTACGGGGAGGAAGCACAGATACGCAGTATTTT. This gives the protein CASFVRGGSTDTQYF.

This clonotype has a handful of counts. This rearrangement joins TRBV7-8 to TRBJ2-1; 9 nucleotides line up with TRBD2. The CDR3 is 16 residues long. Germline V CDR1 and CDR2: SGHVS, FQNEAQ. The J segment lost 6 bases and the V segment lost 5 bases, leaving 11 bases of the junction unmatched. The CDR3 is CASSPSSRGGRNEQFF. The CDR3 coding sequence is TGTGCCAGCAGCCCCTCCTCGCGGGGGGGCCGCAATGAGCAGTTCTTC.

This sequence joins TRBV10-3 and TRBJ2-3; possibly TRBD1 for D (6 bases). Trimming left V 4 bases short and J 0 bases short, with 11 bases between. CDR3 size: 15 residues. CDR1 is ENHRY and CDR2 is SYGVKD in the germline V gene. In nucleotides, the CDR3 is TGTGCCATCAGTGGGAAGGGGGAAAGCACAGATACGCAGTATTTT. Its translation: CAISGKGESTDTQYF.